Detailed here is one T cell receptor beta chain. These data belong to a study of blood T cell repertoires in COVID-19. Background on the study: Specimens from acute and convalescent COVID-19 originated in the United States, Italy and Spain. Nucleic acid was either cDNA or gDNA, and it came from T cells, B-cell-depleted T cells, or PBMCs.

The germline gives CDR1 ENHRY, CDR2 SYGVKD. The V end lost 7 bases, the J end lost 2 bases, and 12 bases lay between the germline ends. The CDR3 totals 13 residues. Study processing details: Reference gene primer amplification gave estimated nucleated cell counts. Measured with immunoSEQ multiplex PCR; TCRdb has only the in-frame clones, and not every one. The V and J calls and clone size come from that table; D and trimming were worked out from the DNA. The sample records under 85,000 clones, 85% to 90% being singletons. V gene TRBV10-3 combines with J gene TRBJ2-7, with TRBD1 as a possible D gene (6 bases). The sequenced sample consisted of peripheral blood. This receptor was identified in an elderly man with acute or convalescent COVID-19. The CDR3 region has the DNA TGTGCCATCACCCAGGGGAGCACCTACGAGCAGTACTTC. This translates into CAITQGSTYEQYF.